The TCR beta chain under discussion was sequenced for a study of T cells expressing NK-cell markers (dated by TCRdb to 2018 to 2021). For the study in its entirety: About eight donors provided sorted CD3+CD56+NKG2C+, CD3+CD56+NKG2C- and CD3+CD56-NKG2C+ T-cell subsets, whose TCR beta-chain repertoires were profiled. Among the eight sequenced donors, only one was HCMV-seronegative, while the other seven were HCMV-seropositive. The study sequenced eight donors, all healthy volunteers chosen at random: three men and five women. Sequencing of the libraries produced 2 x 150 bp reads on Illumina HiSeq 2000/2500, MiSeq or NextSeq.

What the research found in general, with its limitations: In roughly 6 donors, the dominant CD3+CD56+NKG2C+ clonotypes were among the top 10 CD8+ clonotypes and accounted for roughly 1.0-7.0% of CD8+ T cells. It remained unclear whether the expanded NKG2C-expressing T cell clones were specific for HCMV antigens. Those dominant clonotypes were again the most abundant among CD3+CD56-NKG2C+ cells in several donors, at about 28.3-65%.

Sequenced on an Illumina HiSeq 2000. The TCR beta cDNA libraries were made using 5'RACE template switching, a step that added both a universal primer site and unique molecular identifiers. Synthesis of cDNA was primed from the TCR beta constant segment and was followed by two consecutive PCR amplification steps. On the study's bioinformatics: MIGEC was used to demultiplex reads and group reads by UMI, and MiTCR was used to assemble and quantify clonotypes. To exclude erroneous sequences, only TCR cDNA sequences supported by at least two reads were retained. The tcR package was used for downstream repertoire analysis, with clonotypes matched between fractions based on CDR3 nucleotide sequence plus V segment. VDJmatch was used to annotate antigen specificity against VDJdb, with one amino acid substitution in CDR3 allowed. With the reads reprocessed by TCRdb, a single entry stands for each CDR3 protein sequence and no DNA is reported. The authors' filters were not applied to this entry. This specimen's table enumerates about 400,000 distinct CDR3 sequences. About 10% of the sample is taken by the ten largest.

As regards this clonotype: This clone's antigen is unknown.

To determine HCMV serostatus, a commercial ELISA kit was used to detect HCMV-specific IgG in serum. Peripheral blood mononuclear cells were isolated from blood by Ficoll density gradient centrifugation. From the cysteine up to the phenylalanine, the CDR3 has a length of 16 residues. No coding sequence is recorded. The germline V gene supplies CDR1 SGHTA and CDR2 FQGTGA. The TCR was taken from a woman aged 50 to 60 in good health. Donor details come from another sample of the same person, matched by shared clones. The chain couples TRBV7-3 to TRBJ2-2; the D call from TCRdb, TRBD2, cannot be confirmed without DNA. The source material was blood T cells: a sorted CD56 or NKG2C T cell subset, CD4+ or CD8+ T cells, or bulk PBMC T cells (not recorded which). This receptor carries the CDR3 CASSLMPSGNTGELFF.